Below, 24 T cell receptor beta chains from the same sample are listed, as sequenced in a study of cytomegalovirus exposure and HLA in healthy donors. PCR was performed using 60 Vbeta and 13 Jbeta primers. The method was immunoSEQ multiplex PCR; TCRdb's version includes in-frame clones alone and lacks a portion of them. The sample includes 200,000 or so clones, about three quarters of them seen just once. The sequenced sample was PBMCs. All receptors derive from a woman aged 25 to 39 in good health and CMV-seropositive.

V and J are TRBV2 and TRBJ1-5; D call uncertain. The V end lost 8 bases, the J end lost 4 bases, and 12 bases lay between the germline ends. The germline V gene encodes CDR1 SNHLY and CDR2 FYNNEI. The CDR3 length is 13 residues. The CDR3 DNA follows: TGTGCCAGCTCTGGAGGTGGTAATCAGCCCCAGCATTTT. This encodes CASSGGGNQPQHF.

The chain couples TRBV27 to TRBJ2-3; D may be TRBD2 (7 bases). There are 16 residues in the CDR3. V dropped 11 bases and J dropped 2 bases, with 23 bases sitting between them. Germline-derived CDR1 and CDR2 are MNHEY and SMNVEV (reference sequence). The CDR3 DNA follows: TGTGCCGACCCAAGGGGGGGGGACTTCTTCACAGATACGCAGTATTTT. It codes for CADPRGGDFFTDTQYF.

The chain carries TRBV11-2 and TRBJ1-6; D unresolved. In germline, CDR1 is SGHAT, CDR2 FQNNGV. This CDR3 has 14 amino acids. V lost 4 bases and J 0 bases, leaving 4 bases between the germline ends. CDR3 bases: TGTGCCAGCAGCTGGAGCTCCTATAATTCACCCCTCCACTTT. Its translation: CASSWSSYNSPLHF.

The V and J genes are TRBV19 and TRBJ1-2; D not resolved. The CDR3 length is 13 residues. Germline-derived CDR1 and CDR2 are LNHDA and SQIVND (reference sequence). V was pared by 0 bases and J by 8 bases, with 10 bases between. This chain's CDR3 is CASSIDPGGGYTF. CDR3 nucleotides: TGTGCCAGTAGTATAGACCCAGGAGGGGGCTACACCTTC.

The chain has TRBV5-1 and TRBJ2-5, with 12 bases fitting TRBD2. V lost 4 bases to trimming and J lost 5 bases; unmatched junction nucleotides: 9. Germline V gives CDR1 SGHRS, CDR2 YFSETQ. This CDR3 spans 16 amino acids. Here the CDR3 DNA reads TGCGCCAGCAGCGGCTCTAGCGGGGGGGCACCGGAGACCCAGTACTTC. It encodes CASSGSSGGAPETQYF.

The chain links TRBV28 to TRBJ1-2; TRBD1 is a possible D gene (6 bases). Germline V lookup: CDR1 MDHEN, CDR2 SYDVKM. This CDR3 has 14 amino acids. V lost 3 bases and J lost 1, with 9 bases in between. For the CDR3, the DNA is TGTGCCAGCAGTTTGGAACAGGGTAACTATGGCTACACCTTC. Translated, it gives CASSLEQGNYGYTF.

The chain recombines TRBV30 with TRBJ1-6, with 8 bases aligning to TRBD1. V shed 2 bases, J shed 10 bases, and the junction held 10 bases outside the gene matches. The CDR3 length is 15 residues. Germline CDR1 reads GTSNPN; CDR2 reads SVGIG (reference sequence). The CDR3 coding sequence is TGTGCCTGGAGTTCCCCCGGGACAGGAGGATCACCCCTCCACTTT. This translates into CAWSSPGTGGSPLHF.

Here the CDR3 DNA reads TGTGCCAGCAGCTTAAACAGGGGGCAAGAGACCCAGTACTTC. Its translation is CASSLNRGQETQYF. V is TRBV11-2 and J is TRBJ2-5; 8 nucleotides align to TRBD1. After removal of 2 bases from V and 2 bases from J, the junction contained 1 base not matched to a gene. From germline, CDR1 is SGHAT and CDR2 FQNNGV. The CDR3 extends over 14 amino acids.

The chain couples TRBV5-1 to TRBJ2-2, with TRBD2 matching 9 bases. Germline trimming cut 4 bases from V and 3 bases from J; bases unmatched to any gene: 4. CDR3 length: 15 amino acids. Germline CDR1 and CDR2: SGHRS and YFSETQ. CDR3 in DNA: TGCGCCAGCAGCCTGGGACTAGCAGACACCGGGGAGCTGTTTTTT. It is translated as CASSLGLADTGELFF.

V gene TRBV5-6 combines with J gene TRBJ2-3; 9 bases fit TRBD2. The CDR3 has 14 residues. The junction had 8 bases not matched to a gene; V was cut back by 7 bases and J by 5 bases. The germline V gene has CDR1 SGHDT and CDR2 YYEEEE. DNA for the CDR3: TGTGCCAGCCGAGCTAGCGGGAAAATAGATACGCAGTATTTT. Its translation: CASRASGKIDTQYF.

V usage is TRBV1 and J usage is TRBJ2-3; TRBD2 is the table's D call, not checked against the DNA. TRBV1 is a pseudogene locus. The CDR3 is made up of 19 amino acids. CDR3 coding DNA: TGCACCAGCAGCCAAGTTAAACGGAAGGGCCTCGGGGTAACAGATACGCAGTATTTT. Its translation is CTSSQVKRKGLGVTDTQYF.

This rearrangement joins TRBV5-1 to TRBJ2-3; 7 positions agree with TRBD2. CDR3 size: 15 residues. With V trimmed by 4 bases and J by 0 bases, 5 bases remained unmatched. The germline V gene has CDR1 SGHRS and CDR2 YFSETQ. CDR3 in amino acids: CASSLSGISTDTQYF. CDR3 in DNA: TGCGCCAGCAGCCTCAGCGGGATTAGCACAGATACGCAGTATTTT.

This chain links TRBV30 with TRBJ2-3, with a weak D call TRBD2 (6 bases). Trimming took off 4 bases at V and 4 bases at J, with 18 bases between the two ends. Germline assignment: CDR1 GTSNPN and CDR2 SVGIG (reference sequence). The length of the CDR3 is 15 residues. CDR3 nucleotides: TGTGCCTGGACAAGGGGATTAGCGGTATCAGATACGCAGTATTTT. It specifies CAWTRGLAVSDTQYF. Looking up the rest from reference TRBV30 and TRBJ2-3 gives the full variable domain: SQTIHQWPATLVQPVGSPLSLECTVEGTSNPNLYWYRQAAGRGLQLLFYSVGIGQISSEVPQNLSASRPQDRQFILSSKKLLLSDSGFYLCAWTRGLAVSDTQYFGPGTRLTVL.

The gene calls are TRBV5-1 and TRBJ2-5, with D hard to call. V was cut by 0 bases and J by 3 bases, with 6 bases left in between. Germline V gene sequence: CDR1 SGHRS, CDR2 YFSETQ. The CDR3 length is 13 residues. The CDR3 loop is CASSLVSKETQYF. The CDR3 region has the DNA TGCGCCAGCAGCTTGGTCAGTAAAGAGACCCAGTACTTC.

The rearrangement uses TRBV5-6 and TRBJ2-1, with a possible D match to TRBD1 (5 bases). With 4 bases removed from V and 0 bases from J, the gap between germline ends came to 11 bases. This CDR3 comprises 15 residues. CDR1 and CDR2 (germline): SGHDT, YYEEEE. CDR3 in amino acids: CASSRQNLSYNEQFF. In DNA form, the CDR3 reads TGTGCCAGCAGCCGACAGAACCTCTCCTACAATGAGCAGTTCTTC.

Comments on this clone: Additional DNA sequences in this sample encode the identical CDR3. V gene TRBV7-2 combines with J gene TRBJ1-2; 9 positions match TRBD1. Trimming took 3 bases from V and 2 from J; bases not matched to a gene: 1. CDR1 SGHTA and CDR2 FQGNSA come from the germline V gene. The CDR3 contains 14 residues. The CDR3 region is CASSFGQGNYGYTF. The CDR3 nucleotides are TGTGCCAGCAGCTTCGGACAGGGGAACTATGGCTACACCTTC.

The genes are TRBV5-1 and TRBJ2-1, with TRBD2 identical over 7 bases. This CDR3 has 17 residues. V lost 4 bases to trimming and J lost 5 bases; unmatched junction nucleotides: 15. Germline V gene data show CDR1 as SGHRS and CDR2 as YFSETQ. DNA of the CDR3: TGCGCCAGCAGCGGCCGTCGAGGTTTAGCGGGTCACAATGAGCAGTTCTTC. Translation gives CASSGRRGLAGHNEQFF.

The chain joins TRBV7-3 to TRBJ2-1; TRBD1 might be the D (5 bases). Between the trimmed V and J ends, which lost 5 bases and 2 bases, there was a span of 10 bases. The length of the CDR3 is 14 residues. Germline-derived CDR1 and CDR2 are SGHTA and FQGTGA. The CDR3 nucleotides are TGTGCCAGCAGCCCCCTGGGGCCCTACAATGAGCAGTTCTTC. Residues: CASSPLGPYNEQFF.

The V and J genes are TRBV6-1 and TRBJ1-1; no clear D gene. The CDR3 sequence is 16 residues long. Germline V gives CDR1 MNHNS, CDR2 SASEGT. Trimming cost V 4 bases and J 0 bases, with 15 bases left between them. DNA of the CDR3: TGTGCCAGCAGTGCCAGACCGGGAGGGATGAACACTGAAGCTTTCTTT. It specifies CASSARPGGMNTEAFF.

This clone was picked up a small number of times. This chain links TRBV9 with TRBJ2-7, with D possibly matching TRBD1 (6 bases). V was clipped by 1 base and J by 4 bases, with 15 bases between them. The CDR3 totals 15 residues. CDR1 and CDR2 (germline): SGDLS, YYNGEE. CDR3 in amino acids: CASSVKGGRGYEQYF. The CDR3 nucleotides are TGTGCCAGCAGCGTAAAAGGTGGCAGGGGTTACGAGCAGTACTTC.

The V and J genes are TRBV19 and TRBJ1-5; 8 bases align to TRBD1. V was clipped by 3 bases and J by 6 bases; unmatched bases: 10. This CDR3 is built from 16 residues. Germline V CDR1 and CDR2: LNHDA, SQIVND (reference sequence). CDR3 sequence reads: CASSIAGGASSQPQHF. The CDR3 coding sequence is TGTGCCAGTAGTATCGCAGGGGGCGCGAGTAGTCAGCCCCAGCATTTT.

The chain couples TRBV27 to TRBJ2-5; D remains unclear. Germline CDR1 MNHEY, CDR2 SMNVEV (reference sequence). Trimming stripped 3 bases from V and 5 bases from J, with 7 bases between. The CDR3 has 12 amino acids. CDR3 nucleotide sequence: TGTGCCAGCAGTTTCCACGGGGAGACCCAGTACTTC. Encoded protein: CASSFHGETQYF.

The V and J genes are TRBV19 and TRBJ1-2, with D perhaps matching TRBD1 (5 bases). Germline V gene sequence: CDR1 LNHDA, CDR2 SQIVND (reference sequence). The CDR3 covers 14 residues. The ends were cut back, 5 bases at V and 6 bases at J, with 16 bases in the middle. The CDR3 coding sequence is TGTGCCAGTAGTGTCTGGGGCAGTCCGAATGGCTACACCTTC. Encoded protein: CASSVWGSPNGYTF.

This chain connects TRBV4-2 to TRBJ1-1, with D possibly matching TRBD1 (5 bases). Germline CDR1 and CDR2: LGHNA and YNFKEQ. The CDR3 contains 18 residues. V was shortened by 0 bases and J by 2 bases, with 19 bases between the two germline ends. For the CDR3, the DNA is TGTGCCAGCAGCCAAGAAGTAGCGGGGCCCAGAGGAAACACTGAAGCTTTCTTT. Its translation is CASSQEVAGPRGNTEAFF.